One and the same sample provided the 6 T cell receptor beta chains below, sequenced in a study of Graves' ophthalmopathy and Graves' hyperthyroidism. Beta-chain TCR CDR3 regions were amplified from RNA transcripts. HTBI primers primed a first-round RT-PCR, and a second-round multiplex PCR followed. MiXCR, applied by TCRdb to the multiplex PCR reads, yields one record per CDR3 protein. Of over 650,000 distinct CDR3 sequences in the sample, just over 40% are singletons; the top ten hold under 3.5%. The sample consisted of peripheral blood. The receptors derive from an adult man with Graves' ophthalmopathy.

This clonotype appeared many times. This chain joins TRBV12-3 or TRBV12-4 and TRBJ1-6; weak D call: TRBD1 (5 bases). V was shortened by 4 bases and J by 0 bases, with 10 bases between the two germline ends. The CDR3 covers 16 residues. CDR3 sequence: CASSWDGSSYNSPLHF. The CDR3, as DNA: TGTGCCAGCAGTTGGGACGGAAGCTCCTATAATTCACCCCTCCACTTT.

This clonotype was seen repeatedly, ten times or more. The chain carries TRBV15 and TRBJ2-7; D not resolved. The CDR3 is 13 residues long. Trimming cost V 5 bases and J 2 bases, with 10 bases left between them. Per germline, CDR1 LNHNV and CDR2 YYDKDF (reference sequence). The CDR3 reads CATSAELTYEQYF. The DNA for the CDR3 is TGTGCCACCAGCGCCGAATTAACCTACGAGCAGTACTTC.

This clonotype was counted only a few times. V is TRBV30 and J is TRBJ1-6; D unclear. Germline V gene sequence: CDR1 GTSNPN, CDR2 SVGIG (reference sequence). The CDR3 consists of 12 residues. With 2 bases removed from V and 10 bases from J, the gap between germline ends came to 9 bases. CDR3 DNA: TGTGCCTGGAGTCCTACAACCTCACCCCTCCACTTT. Translating gives CAWSPTTSPLHF.

V is TRBV12-3 or TRBV12-4 and J is TRBJ1-4; a weak D match, TRBD1 (6 bases). The V end was cut by 7 bases, the J end by 5 bases, with 17 bases between. The CDR3 is made up of 15 amino acids. The CDR3 sequence: CASKDMGHRNEKLFF. CDR3 DNA: TGTGCCAGCAAGGATATGGGACACCGAAATGAAAAACTGTTTTTT.

V is TRBV7-2 and J is TRBJ1-1; D unresolved. The CDR3 covers 15 residues. Germline-derived CDR1 and CDR2 are SGHTA and FQGNSA. V shed 4 bases and J shed 6 bases, with 18 bases lying between them. The CDR3 DNA reads TGTGCCAGCAGCTCAGTGGCAGGACTGAGGTCTGAAGCTTTCTTT. Amino acids: CASSSVAGLRSEAFF.

This sequence joins TRBV20-1 and TRBJ2-5; D gene uncertain. From germline, CDR1 is DFQATT and CDR2 SNEGSKA (reference sequence). Trimming stripped 5 bases from V and 4 bases from J, with 17 bases between. There are 14 residues in the CDR3. The CDR3 protein is CSAPFWGFGETQYF. The CDR3 region has the DNA TGCAGTGCTCCCTTTTGGGGTTTCGGAGAGACCCAGTACTTC.